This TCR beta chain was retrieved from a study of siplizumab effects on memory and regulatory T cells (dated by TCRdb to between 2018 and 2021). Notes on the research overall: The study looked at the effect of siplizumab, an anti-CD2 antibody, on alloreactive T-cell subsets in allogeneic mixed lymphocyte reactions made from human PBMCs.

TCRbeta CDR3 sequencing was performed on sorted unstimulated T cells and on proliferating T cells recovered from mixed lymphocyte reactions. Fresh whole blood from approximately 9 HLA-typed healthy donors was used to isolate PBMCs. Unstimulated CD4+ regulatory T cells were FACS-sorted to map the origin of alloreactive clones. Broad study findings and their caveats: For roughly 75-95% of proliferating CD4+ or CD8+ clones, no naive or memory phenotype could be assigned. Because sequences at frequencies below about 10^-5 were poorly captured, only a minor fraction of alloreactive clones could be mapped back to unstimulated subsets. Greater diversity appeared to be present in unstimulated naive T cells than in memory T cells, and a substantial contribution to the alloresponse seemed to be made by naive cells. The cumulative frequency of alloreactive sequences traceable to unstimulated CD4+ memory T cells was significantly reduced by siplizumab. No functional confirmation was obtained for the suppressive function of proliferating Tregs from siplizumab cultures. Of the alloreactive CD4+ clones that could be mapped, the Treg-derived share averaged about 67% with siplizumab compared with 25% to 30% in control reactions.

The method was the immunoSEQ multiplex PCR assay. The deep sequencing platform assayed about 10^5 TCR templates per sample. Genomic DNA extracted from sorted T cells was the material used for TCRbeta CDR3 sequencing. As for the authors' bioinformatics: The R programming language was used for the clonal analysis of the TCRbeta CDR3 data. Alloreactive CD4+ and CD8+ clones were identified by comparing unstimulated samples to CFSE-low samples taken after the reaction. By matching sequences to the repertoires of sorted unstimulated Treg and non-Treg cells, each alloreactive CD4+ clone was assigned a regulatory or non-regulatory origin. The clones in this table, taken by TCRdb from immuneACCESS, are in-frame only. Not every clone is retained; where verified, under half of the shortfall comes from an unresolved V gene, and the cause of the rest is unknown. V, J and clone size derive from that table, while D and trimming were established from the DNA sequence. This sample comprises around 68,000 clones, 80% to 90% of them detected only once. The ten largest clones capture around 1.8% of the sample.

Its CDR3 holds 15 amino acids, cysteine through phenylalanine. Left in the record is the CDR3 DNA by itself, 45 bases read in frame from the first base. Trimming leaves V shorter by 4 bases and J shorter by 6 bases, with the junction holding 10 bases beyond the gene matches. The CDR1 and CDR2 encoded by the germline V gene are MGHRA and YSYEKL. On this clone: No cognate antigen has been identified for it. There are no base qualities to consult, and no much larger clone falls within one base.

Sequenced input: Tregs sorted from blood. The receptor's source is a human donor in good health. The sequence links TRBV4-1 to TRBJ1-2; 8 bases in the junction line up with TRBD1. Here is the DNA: TGCGCCAGCAGCCGGGAGGGGACAGGACGGAATGGCTACACCTTC. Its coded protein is CASSREGTGRNGYTF.